Described below is a single T cell receptor (beta chain) sequence and its context. Its antigen is still unknown. Germline values: CDR1 SQVTM, CDR2 ANQGSEA. This CDR3 has 14 residues. With 60 Vbeta and 13 Jbeta primers, the PCR was carried out. Sequenced by immunoSEQ multiplex PCR; TCRdb stores in-frame clones only, minus some. The repertoire holds roughly 130,000 clones, with roughly 71% as singletons. The record originates from a study of cytomegalovirus exposure and HLA in healthy donors. Overall study findings and caveats: In an earlier analysis, in 540 or so donors, most V segments appeared productive either ~87% or ~30% of the time. In a later analysis, at a false discovery rate of 0.05, fewer than 20,000 TCR beta sequences matched HLA alleles. Later on, a genetic analysis was performed. It linked a missense variant in DCLRE1C with V- and J-gene trimming of TCR beta. An Asian-associated ancestry cluster reportedly showed fewer N-insertions than the roughly 670-donor mean in a later analysis.

Sequenced sample: PBMCs. The chain is built from TRBV29-1 and TRBJ2-3, with D tentatively TRBD2 (5 bases). The source of this sequence is a woman between 45 and 65 years old in good health and CMV-seropositive. In DNA form, the CDR3 reads TGCAGGGCGACCAAGGGAGCGAACACAGATACGCAGTATTTT. Translation gives CRATKGANTDTQYF.